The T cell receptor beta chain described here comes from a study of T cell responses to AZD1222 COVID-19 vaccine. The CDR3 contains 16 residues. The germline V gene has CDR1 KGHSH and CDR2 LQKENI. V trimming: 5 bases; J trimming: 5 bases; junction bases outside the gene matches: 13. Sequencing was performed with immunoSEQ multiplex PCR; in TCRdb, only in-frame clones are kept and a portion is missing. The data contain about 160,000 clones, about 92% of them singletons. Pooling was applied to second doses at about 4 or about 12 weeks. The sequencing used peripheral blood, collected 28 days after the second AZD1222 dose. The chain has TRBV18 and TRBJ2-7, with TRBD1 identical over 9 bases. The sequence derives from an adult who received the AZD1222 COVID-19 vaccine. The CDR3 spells CASSIPGQGIGDEQYF. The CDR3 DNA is TGTGCCAGCTCAATTCCGGGACAGGGAATCGGGGACGAGCAGTACTTC.